The following is a T cell receptor beta chain sequence with its context. The target antigen is unknown. This sample is part of a study of blood T cells in healthy people across ages. Overall study results and limits: PBMCs that were unsorted prevented a conclusive naive versus antigen-experienced comparison. Higher diversity and more naive CD4+ cells were features of long-lived donors, compared to aged donors.

A second roughly 6 to 12 cycle PCR used barcoded and J-beta primers. TCRdb fed the 5' RACE reads into MiXCR, producing one record per CDR3 protein. The table lists 1.2 million to 1.5 million distinct CDR3 sequences, 45% to 70% of them singletons. This clonotype was sampled from a man in his late teens or twenties in good health. The sequenced sample was blood.

CDR3 in DNA: TGTGCCAGCAGTCCTTCAAATCTCAATGAGCAGTACTTC. The encoded protein is CASSPSNLNEQYF. This sequence joins TRBV27 and TRBJ2-5; D gene ambiguous. The CDR3 contains 13 residues. CDR1 MNHEY and CDR2 SMNVEV come from the germline V gene (reference sequence). The V end lost 5 bases, the J end lost 11 bases, and 18 bases lay between the germline ends.